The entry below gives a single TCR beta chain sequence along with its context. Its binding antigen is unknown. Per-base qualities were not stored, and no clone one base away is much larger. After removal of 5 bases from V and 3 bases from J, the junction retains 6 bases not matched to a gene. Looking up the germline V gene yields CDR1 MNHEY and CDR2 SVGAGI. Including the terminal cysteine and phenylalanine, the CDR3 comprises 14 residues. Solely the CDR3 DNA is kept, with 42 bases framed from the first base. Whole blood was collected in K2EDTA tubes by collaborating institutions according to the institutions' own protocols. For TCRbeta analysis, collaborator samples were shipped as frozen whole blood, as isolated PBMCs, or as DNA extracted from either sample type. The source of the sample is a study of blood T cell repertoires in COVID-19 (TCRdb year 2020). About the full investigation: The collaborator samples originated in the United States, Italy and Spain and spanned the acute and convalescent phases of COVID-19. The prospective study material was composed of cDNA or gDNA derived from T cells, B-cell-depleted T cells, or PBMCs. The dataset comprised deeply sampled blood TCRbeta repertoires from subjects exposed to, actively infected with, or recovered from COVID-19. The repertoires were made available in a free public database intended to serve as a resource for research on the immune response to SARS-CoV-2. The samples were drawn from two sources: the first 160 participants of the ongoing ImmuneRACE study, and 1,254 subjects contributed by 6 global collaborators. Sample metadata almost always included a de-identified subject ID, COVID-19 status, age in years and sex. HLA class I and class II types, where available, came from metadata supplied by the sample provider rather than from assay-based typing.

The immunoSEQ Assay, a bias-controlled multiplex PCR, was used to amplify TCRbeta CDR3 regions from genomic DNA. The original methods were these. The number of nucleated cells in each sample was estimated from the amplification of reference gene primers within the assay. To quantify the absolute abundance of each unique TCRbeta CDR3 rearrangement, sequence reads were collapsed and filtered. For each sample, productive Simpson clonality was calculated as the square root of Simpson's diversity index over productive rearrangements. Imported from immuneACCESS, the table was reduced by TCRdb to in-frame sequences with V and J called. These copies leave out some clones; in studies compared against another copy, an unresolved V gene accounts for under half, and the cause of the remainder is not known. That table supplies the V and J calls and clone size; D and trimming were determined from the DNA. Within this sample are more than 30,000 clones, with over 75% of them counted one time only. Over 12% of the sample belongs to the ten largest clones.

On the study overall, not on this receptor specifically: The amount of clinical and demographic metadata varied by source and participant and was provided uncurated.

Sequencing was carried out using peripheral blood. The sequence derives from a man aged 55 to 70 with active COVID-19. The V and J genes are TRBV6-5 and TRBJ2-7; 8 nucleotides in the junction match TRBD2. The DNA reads TGTGCCAGCAGTCCGCGGGGGGCTAACTACGAGCAGTACTTC. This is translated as CASSPRGANYEQYF.